Sequencing of this TCR beta chain was carried out in a study of T-cell reconstitution after alpha-beta-depleted transplantation in children. Preparation of the TCRbeta library involved a method that used unique molecular identifiers. Using its own MiXCR run on the PCR reads, TCRdb lists one record per CDR3 protein. The table includes some 390,000 distinct CDR3 sequences, roughly 20% detected once. V gave up 0 bases and J gave up 1 base, with 6 bases separating them. Germline values: CDR1 WNHNN, CDR2 SYGVQD (reference sequence). This CDR3 is built from 14 residues. The TCR comes from a human donor who donated a stem cell graft to a child with acute myeloid leukemia. The sequencing here drew on PBMCs from the stem cell graft donor, taken from the stem cell graft. J is TRBJ1-1 and V is TRBV10-1; D may be TRBD1 (6 bases). DNA of the CDR3: TGCGCCAGCAGTGAGTCGACAGGGAACACTGAAGCTTTCTTT. Encoded protein: CASSESTGNTEAFF.